The 24 T cell receptor beta chains below come from one sample, sequenced in a study of OX40 agonist ivuxolimab in advanced cancers. Data came from immunoSEQ multiplex PCR; TCRdb stores just in-frame clones and leaves some out. Of about 58,000 clones detected, around 83% appear once; the ten largest clones hold 0.8% to 1%. The sample was CD4+ or CD8+ T cells sorted from blood, taken in a trial of the OX40 agonist ivuxolimab. The receptors were sampled from an adult with an advanced solid tumor such as melanoma, head and neck, liver or kidney cancer.

There are a few counts of this clone. The rearrangement uses TRBV2 and TRBJ1-5; the match to TRBD1 covers 8 bases. V lost 6 bases, J lost 3 bases, and 10 bases stayed unmatched. Per the germline V gene, CDR1 is SNHLY and CDR2 is FYNNEI. The CDR3 loop spans 16 amino acids. DNA for the CDR3: TGTGCCAGCAGCCTATTAGGACAGGGCACCAATCAGCCCCAGCATTTT. This translates into CASSLLGQGTNQPQHF. Together with reference TRBV2 and TRBJ1-5, the CDR3 gives the full variable domain: EPEVTQTPSHQVTQMGQEVILRCVPISNHLYFYWYRQILGQKVEFLVSFYNNEISEKSEIFDDQFSVERPDGSNFTLKIRSTKLEDSAMYFCASSLLGQGTNQPQHFGDGTRLSIL.

The CDR3 protein is CASSFDSTDGYGYTF. The CDR3, as DNA: TGTGCCAGCAGCTTCGACTCGACAGACGGCTATGGCTACACCTTC. The rearrangement links TRBV7-9 to TRBJ1-2, with TRBD1 as a possible D gene (5 bases). This CDR3 is 15 amino acids long. The ends were cut back, 3 bases at V and 4 bases at J, with 15 bases in the middle. The germline V gene encodes CDR1 SEHNR and CDR2 FQNEAQ (reference sequence).

About this clone: One end of the junction fails to match germline, which may point to a read error. The chain carries TRBV7-2 and TRBJ2-2, with TRBD1 matching over 7 bases. Germline V gene lookup returns CDR1 SGHTA and CDR2 FQGNSA. This CDR3 region has 15 residues. The CDR3 loop reads CASRQQGQNTGELFF. CDR3 nucleotides: TGTGCCAGCAGGCAACAGGGGCAGAACACCGGAGAGCTGTTTTTT.

V and J are TRBV27 and TRBJ1-1; 7 nucleotides line up with TRBD1. V lost 5 bases to trimming and J lost 1 base; unmatched junction nucleotides: 4. The CDR3 has 14 residues. Germline CDR1 reads MNHEY; CDR2 reads SMNVEV (reference sequence). CDR3 sequence (DNA): TGTGCCAGCAGTCCCAGGACAGGGAACACTGAAGCTTTCTTT. Translating it yields CASSPRTGNTEAFF.

This sequence joins TRBV6-5 and TRBJ2-7; maybe TRBD2 (5 bases). V lost 0 bases to trimming and J lost 4 bases, with 16 bases between them. Germline CDR1 and CDR2: MNHEY and SVGAGI. The CDR3 consists of 16 residues. The CDR3 DNA reads as TGTGCCAGCAGTTACTCGAGGGCATCCGGAACGTACGAGCAGTACTTC. Translation gives CASSYSRASGTYEQYF.

The chain combines TRBV27 with TRBJ1-2, with 7 nucleotides matching TRBD1. Germline V CDR1 and CDR2: MNHEY, SMNVEV (reference sequence). The trim removed 4 bases at V and 7 bases at J, leaving 9 bases unmatched. The CDR3 has 14 residues. DNA for the CDR3: TGTGCCAGCAGTTCTCGACAGGGTTCAGGTGGCTACACCTTC. The encoded protein is CASSSRQGSGGYTF.

This chain uses TRBV5-6 with TRBJ2-3; D uncertain. The CDR3 sequence is 15 residues long. Germline-derived CDR1 and CDR2 are SGHDT and YYEEEE. Trimming took 1 base from V and 0 from J, leaving 9 bases between them. This CDR3 is CASSLIPVSTDTQYF. Here the CDR3 DNA reads TGTGCCAGCAGCTTGATCCCGGTTAGCACAGATACGCAGTATTTT. Combining the CDR3 with reference TRBV5-6 and TRBJ2-3 gives the whole variable domain DAGVTQSPTHLIKTRGQQVTLRCSPKSGHDTVSWYQQALGQGPQFIFQYYEEEERQRGNFPDRFSGHQFPNYSSELNVNALLLGDSALYLCASSLIPVSTDTQYFGPGTRLTVL.

The CDR3 DNA is TGTGCCTCAATCAGGGGGATGAGGTATGGCTACACCTTC. Translation gives CASIRGMRYGYTF. The chain employs TRBV30 and TRBJ1-2; 7 bases agree with TRBD1. The CDR3 covers 13 residues. Trimming cost V 7 bases and J 5 bases; bases outside gene matches: 10. The germline V gene encodes CDR1 GTSNPN and CDR2 SVGIG (reference sequence).

The chain combines TRBV5-1 with TRBJ1-2; D remains ambiguous. CDR3 size: 13 residues. Looked up from germline, CDR1 is SGHRS and CDR2 is YFSETQ. The V end was cut by 4 bases, the J end by 10 bases, with 17 bases between. The CDR3 sequence: CASSPSRVFDYTF. Here the CDR3 DNA reads TGCGCCAGCAGCCCCTCGAGGGTTTTTGACTACACCTTC.

The V call is TRBV18, the J call TRBJ1-5; TRBD1 is a possible D gene (5 bases). Looked up from germline, CDR1 is KGHSH and CDR2 is LQKENI. The CDR3 covers 13 residues. V was trimmed by 5 bases and J by 5 bases, leaving 10 bases between them. The chain's CDR3 is CASSSLGDQPQHF. CDR3 DNA sequence: TGTGCCAGCTCAAGTCTGGGGGATCAGCCCCAGCATTTT.

This chain connects TRBV19 to TRBJ1-4; no firm D call. CDR1 and CDR2 (germline): LNHDA, SQIVND (reference sequence). V was shortened by 3 bases and J by 5 bases, with 13 bases between the two germline ends. The CDR3 sequence is 15 residues long. CDR3: CASSIPAAKNEKLFF. CDR3 sequence (DNA): TGTGCCAGTAGTATTCCAGCAGCTAAAAATGAAAAACTGTTTTTT.

This clone has just one count. This chain connects TRBV5-1 to TRBJ2-1; D perhaps matches TRBD2 (7 bases). CDR1 and CDR2 (germline): SGHRS, YFSETQ. The CDR3 length is 15 residues. Between the trimmed V and J ends, which lost 0 bases and 4 bases, there was a span of 11 bases. The CDR3 here is CASSLDGGRYNEQFF. DNA for the CDR3: TGCGCCAGCAGCTTGGACGGGGGGCGATACAATGAGCAGTTCTTC.

In this sample, this clone turned up a few times. The V and J genes are TRBV7-2 and TRBJ1-1; D ambiguous. CDR3 length equals 13 residues. Germline-derived CDR1 and CDR2 are SGHTA and FQGNSA. V lost 3 bases and J 1 base, leaving 6 bases between the germline ends. The CDR3 nucleotides read TGTGCCAGCAGCTTCGGCGGGAACACTGAAGCTTTCTTT. This encodes CASSFGGNTEAFF.

J is TRBJ2-1 and V is TRBV6-1, with D possibly matching TRBD2 (6 bases). The CDR3 is 15 residues long. Trimming took off 8 bases at V and 4 bases at J, with 18 bases between the two ends. Germline CDR1 reads MNHNS; CDR2 reads SASEGT. Here the CDR3 DNA reads TGTGCCAGCGGCCGGGACTCCTTCTGGTACAATGAGCAGTTCTTC. It yields the protein CASGRDSFWYNEQFF.

There are a few counts of this clone. V and J are TRBV6-5 and TRBJ2-1, with TRBD2 matching over 13 bases. CDR3 size: 16 residues. From germline, CDR1 is MNHEY and CDR2 SVGAGI. J was trimmed by 2 bases and V by 2 bases; bases with no gene match: 0. The CDR3 protein is CASSYTSGGAYNEQFF. DNA for the CDR3: TGTGCCAGCAGTTACACTAGCGGGGGGGCCTACAATGAGCAGTTCTTC.

The V gene is TRBV7-2, the J gene TRBJ1-2; D possibly corresponds to TRBD1 (6 bases). The germline gives CDR1 SGHTA, CDR2 FQGNSA. The CDR3 is 13 residues long. Deletions cut 5 bases from V and 4 bases from J, with 11 bases between. The CDR3 bases are TGTGCCAGCAGCCTTGACAGGTTCTATGGCTACACCTTC. Protein: CASSLDRFYGYTF.

This clone has only one observation. The chain joins TRBV19 to TRBJ2-2; the D gene is possibly TRBD1 (5 bases). This CDR3 has 13 amino acids. The germline V gene encodes CDR1 LNHDA and CDR2 SQIVND (reference sequence). The V gene lost 7 bases and the J gene lost 8 bases, with 14 bases spanning the gap. The CDR3 sequence is CASKGAWAGELFF. CDR3 DNA sequence: TGTGCCAGTAAAGGGGCCTGGGCTGGGGAGCTGTTTTTT.

The V and J genes are TRBV11-3 and TRBJ2-7; a weak D match, TRBD1 (6 bases). The CDR3 runs 14 residues. V lost 5 bases and J lost 0, with 11 bases in between. Germline V gives CDR1 SGHNT, CDR2 YENEEA. CDR3 protein: CASSPRGSSYEQYF. CDR3 bases: TGTGCCAGCAGCCCCAGGGGAAGCTCCTACGAGCAGTACTTC.

The V and J genes are TRBV6-5 and TRBJ2-3; 7 bases align to TRBD1. CDR1 is MNHEY, CDR2 SVGAGI, per germline. This CDR3 contains 14 residues. V dropped 8 bases and J dropped 4; count of bases not matched to a gene: 9. The CDR3 sequence is CASQRDSVSDTQYF. The CDR3 nucleotides read TGTGCCAGCCAGAGGGACAGTGTCTCAGATACGCAGTATTTT.

The chain carries TRBV7-9 and TRBJ1-1, with 8 bases identical to TRBD1. Germline-derived CDR1 and CDR2 are SEHNR and FQNEAQ (reference sequence). There are 14 residues in the CDR3. V shed 5 bases, J shed 1 base, and the junction held 3 bases outside the gene matches. CDR3 DNA: TGTGCCAGCAGCAGGGGACAGGAGAACACTGAAGCTTTCTTT. Protein sequence: CASSRGQENTEAFF.

The chain employs TRBV19 and TRBJ2-3, with 9 bases matching TRBD1. The CDR3 is 13 residues long. Germline CDR1 reads LNHDA; CDR2 reads SQIVND (reference sequence). V gave up 5 bases and J gave up 6 bases; unmatched junction bases: 3. The CDR3 here is CASSSDRGDTQYF. The CDR3, as DNA: TGTGCCAGTAGTTCCGACAGGGGGGATACGCAGTATTTT. The complete variable domain, with remaining parts taken from reference TRBV19 and TRBJ2-3, reads DGGITQSPKYLFRKEGQNVTLSCEQNLNHDAMYWYRQDPGQGLRLIYYSQIVNDFQKGDIAEGYSVSREKKESFPLTVTSAQKNPTAFYLCASSSDRGDTQYFGPGTRLTVL.

The chain joins TRBV6-1 to TRBJ2-3; tentative D call: TRBD2 (7 bases). V lost 7 bases, J lost 2 bases, and 13 bases lay in between. Germline V CDR1 and CDR2: MNHNS, SASEGT. The CDR3 is 14 amino acids. The CDR3 coding sequence is TGTGCCAGCACTAGAGGGGGGGCCACAGATACGCAGTATTTT. Its translation: CASTRGGATDTQYF.

V gene TRBV5-1 combines with J gene TRBJ2-5; the match to TRBD1 covers 8 bases. The CDR3 is 14 amino acids. After removal of 4 bases from V and 4 bases from J, the junction contained 6 bases not matched to a gene. CDR1 is SGHRS, CDR2 YFSETQ, per germline. The CDR3 sequence is CASSHGQGGETQYF. The CDR3 DNA reads as TGCGCCAGCAGCCATGGACAGGGAGGAGAGACCCAGTACTTC.

The chain is built from TRBV7-2 and TRBJ2-5; 12 bases map to TRBD2. V shed 5 bases and J 4 bases; nucleotides not matched to a gene: 8. The V gene's germline CDR1 is SGHTA and CDR2 FQGNSA. This CDR3 has 16 residues. The CDR3 coding sequence is TGTGCCAGCAGCCCCCAGACTAGCGGGGGTAGAGAGACCCAGTACTTC. Amino acid sequence: CASSPQTSGGRETQYF.